A single TCR beta chain is shown here with its context. Trimming stripped 2 bases from V and 3 bases from J, with 10 bases between. CDR1 is MGHDK, CDR2 SYGVNS, per germline. This CDR3 has 14 residues. This record belongs to a study of control samples from healthy donors and cancer patients. TCRdb's table, derived via immunoSEQ multiplex PCR, lists solely in-frame clones and lacks some. This table holds 150,000 to 200,000 clones, about 90% found once. The chain joins TRBV25-1 to TRBJ1-2; TRBD1 is a possible D gene (5 bases). This TCR came from a woman aged 40 to 50 in good health. The sample was blood. CDR3 loop: CASSESGADYGYTF. The DNA for the CDR3 is TGTGCCAGCAGTGAAAGCGGGGCGGACTATGGCTACACCTTC.